Listed below are T cell receptor beta chains from one sample, sequenced in a study of cytomegalovirus exposure and HLA in healthy donors. Sequenced by immunoSEQ multiplex PCR; TCRdb stores in-frame clones only, minus some. The table includes around 78,000 clones, 72% detected once. Material for sequencing was PBMCs. The receptor set was obtained from a woman aged 40 to 50 in good health and CMV-seropositive. The CDR3 runs from the conserved cysteine through the conserved F or W. A D gene is named only where the DNA matches it firmly. Size tells how often a clone was seen (once, few, many) or the class of an expanded clone, and some rows leave it out.

J: TRBJ1-1
size: once
D: NA
V: TRBV5-1
DNA: TGCGCCAGCAGCTTGAGTTCCACAGGAATGAACACTGAAGCTTTCTTT
CDR3: CASSLSSTGMNTEAFF

J: TRBJ1-1
size: NA
D: NA
V: TRBV2
DNA: TGTGCCAGCAGTGAACGCTCAGACCGGGACACTGAAGCTTTCTTT
CDR3: CASSERSDRDTEAFF

J: TRBJ1-1
size: NA
D: NA
V: TRBV10-1
DNA: TGCGCCAGCAGTCGCCAGGGTGGAGAAGCTTTCTTT
CDR3: CASSRQGGEAFF

J: TRBJ2-7
size: NA
D: NA
V: TRBV27
DNA: TGTGCCAGCAGCATTTCCCCCACAGGACCCTACGAGCAGTACTTC
CDR3: CASSISPTGPYEQYF

J: TRBJ1-1
size: NA
D: NA
V: TRBV7-2
DNA: TGTGCCAGCAGCGAAACAGGGACCTGGAACACTGAAGCTTTCTTT
CDR3: CASSETGTWNTEAFF

J: TRBJ1-1
size: few
D: NA
V: TRBV7-9
DNA: TGTGCCAGCAGCTTAGCGTCTACAGGGCACACTGAAGCTTTCTTT
CDR3: CASSLASTGHTEAFF

J: TRBJ1-1
size: NA
D: NA
V: TRBV6-6
DNA: TGTGCCAGCAGTTACCCAAGCGAGAACACTGAAGCTTTCTTT
CDR3: CASSYPSENTEAFF

J: TRBJ2-7
size: few
D: TRBD1
V: TRBV4-3
DNA: TGCGCCAGCAGCCAAGTGACAGGGGTCTACGAGCAGTACTTC
CDR3: CASSQVTGVYEQYF

J: TRBJ1-2
size: NA
D: NA
V: TRBV5-6
DNA: TGTGCCAGCACCCTAGGTCGCAGCTATGGCTACACCTTC
CDR3: CASTLGRSYGYTF

J: TRBJ1-1
size: NA
D: NA
V: TRBV25-1
DNA: TGTGCCAGCAGTGGCCAGGGTGACACTGAAGCTTTCTTT
CDR3: CASSGQGDTEAFF

J: TRBJ2-1
size: NA
D: NA
V: TRBV25-1
DNA: TGTGCCAGCCGCAGGCGCAATGAGCAGTTCTTC
CDR3: CASRRRNEQFF

J: TRBJ2-7
size: NA
D: NA
V: TRBV5-1
DNA: TGCGCCAGCAGCTTGGCCCCGGGGGACTGGGTGTACTTC
CDR3: CASSLAPGDWVYF

J: TRBJ1-1
size: NA
D: NA
V: TRBV19
DNA: TGTGCCAGTAGATTACAGGGTGGGAACACTGAAGCTTTCTTT
CDR3: CASRLQGGNTEAFF

J: TRBJ1-2
size: NA
D: TRBD1
V: TRBV6-1
DNA: TGTGCCAGCAGTGAGAGGGACAGGTTAGGAGTGGATGGCTACACCTTC
CDR3: CASSERDRLGVDGYTF

J: TRBJ1-1
size: NA
D: NA
V: TRBV5-4
DNA: TGTGCCAGCAGCTTGGCGATTGCGGGAACTGAAGCTTTCTTT
CDR3: CASSLAIAGTEAFF

J: TRBJ1-2
size: once
D: TRBD1
V: TRBV6-1
DNA: TGTGCCAGCAGTCCCGGGACAGCCAGCTATGGCTACACCTTC
CDR3: CASSPGTASYGYTF

J: TRBJ1-1
size: NA
D: NA
V: TRBV27
DNA: TGTGCCAGTAGTCCGGGGTGGGGGAACACTGAAGCTTTCTTT
CDR3: CASSPGWGNTEAFF

J: TRBJ2-7
size: few
D: TRBD1
V: TRBV6-1
DNA: TGTGCCAGCAGGCGGACAGGGGGCACCTACGAGCAGTACTTC
CDR3: CASRRTGGTYEQYF

J: TRBJ1-1
size: once
D: NA
V: TRBV30
DNA: TGTGCCTGGAGAGGAAACGAGGGTTTGAACACTGAAGCTTTCTTT
CDR3: CAWRGNEGLNTEAFF

J: TRBJ2-2
size: NA
D: NA
V: TRBV4-3
DNA: TGCGCCAGCAGCCACCACCTGGTGGCAGGGCAGAACACCGGGGAGCTGTTTTTT
CDR3: CASSHHLVAGQNTGELFF

J: TRBJ2-7
size: NA
D: TRBD2
V: TRBV27
DNA: TGTGCCAGCAGCCTAGCGGGAGTCTTACAGTACGAGCAGTACTTC
CDR3: CASSLAGVLQYEQYF

J: TRBJ2-3
size: NA
D: TRBD2
V: TRBV5-1
DNA: TGCGCCAGCAGCCCCGAGCGGGGGGCTGATACGCAGTATTTT
CDR3: CASSPERGADTQYF

J: TRBJ1-2
size: NA
D: TRBD1
V: TRBV6-5
DNA: TGTGCCAGCAGTTACACGACAGGGGGCAACTATGGCTACACCTTC
CDR3: CASSYTTGGNYGYTF

J: TRBJ2-3
size: NA
D: TRBD1
V: TRBV9
DNA: TGTGCCAGCAGCGCTTCTACGAACAGGGGTGGGTCAGATACGCAGTATTTT
CDR3: CASSASTNRGGSDTQYF

J: TRBJ2-7
size: NA
D: NA
V: TRBV10-2
DNA: TGCGCCAGCAGTCAACCACCCCAGGACACACGCTACGAGCAGTACTTC
CDR3: CASSQPPQDTRYEQYF

J: TRBJ2-5
size: NA
D: NA
V: TRBV18
DNA: TGTGCCAGCTCACCACCCAACAGGTCCCAAGAGACCCAGTACTTC
CDR3: CASSPPNRSQETQYF

J: TRBJ1-3
size: NA
D: TRBD1
V: TRBV5-1
DNA: TGCGCCAGCAGCTATACAGGGGGCGATGGAAACACCATATATTTT
CDR3: CASSYTGGDGNTIYF

J: TRBJ1-4
size: few
D: TRBD1
V: TRBV7-9
DNA: TGTTCCAGCAGCTCCGGACAGGGGAGGGCTAATGAAAAACTGTTTTTT
CDR3: CSSSSGQGRANEKLFF

J: TRBJ2-7
size: once
D: NA
V: TRBV4-3
DNA: TGCGCCAGCAGCCAGGAGATGAGCTCCTACGAGCAGTACTTC
CDR3: CASSQEMSSYEQYF

J: TRBJ1-2
size: NA
D: TRBD1
V: TRBV30
DNA: TGTGCCTGGAGTGGGGGACAGCCGATCTATGGCTACACCTTC
CDR3: CAWSGGQPIYGYTF

J: TRBJ2-3
size: NA
D: TRBD1
V: TRBV19
DNA: TGTGCCAGTAGCACCCCGGGACAGGGGGCAGGAGATACGCAGTATTTT
CDR3: CASSTPGQGAGDTQYF

J: TRBJ2-7
size: NA
D: NA
V: TRBV19
DNA: TGTGCCAGTAGCCGGGACTTTGGCGAGCAGTACTTC
CDR3: CASSRDFGEQYF

J: TRBJ2-3
size: NA
D: NA
V: TRBV30
DNA: TGTGCCTGGAGTTTTCGACCACTAGCCAGGGAGGAGTGGGATACGCAGTATTTT
CDR3: CAWSFRPLAREEWDTQYF

J: TRBJ1-2
size: NA
D: TRBD1
V: TRBV30
DNA: TGTGCCTGGAGTGTACAGGGGATGGGTGGCTACACCTTC
CDR3: CAWSVQGMGGYTF

J: TRBJ2-7
size: NA
D: NA
V: TRBV7-9
DNA: TGTGCCAGCAGCTTGGGTGGGGGGTACGACTACGAGCAGTACTTC
CDR3: CASSLGGGYDYEQYF

J: TRBJ1-2
size: once
D: TRBD1
V: TRBV4-3
DNA: TGCGCCAGCAGCCAAGTTGAGGCAGGGGGCAACTATGGCTACCCCTTC
CDR3: CASSQVEAGGNYGYPF